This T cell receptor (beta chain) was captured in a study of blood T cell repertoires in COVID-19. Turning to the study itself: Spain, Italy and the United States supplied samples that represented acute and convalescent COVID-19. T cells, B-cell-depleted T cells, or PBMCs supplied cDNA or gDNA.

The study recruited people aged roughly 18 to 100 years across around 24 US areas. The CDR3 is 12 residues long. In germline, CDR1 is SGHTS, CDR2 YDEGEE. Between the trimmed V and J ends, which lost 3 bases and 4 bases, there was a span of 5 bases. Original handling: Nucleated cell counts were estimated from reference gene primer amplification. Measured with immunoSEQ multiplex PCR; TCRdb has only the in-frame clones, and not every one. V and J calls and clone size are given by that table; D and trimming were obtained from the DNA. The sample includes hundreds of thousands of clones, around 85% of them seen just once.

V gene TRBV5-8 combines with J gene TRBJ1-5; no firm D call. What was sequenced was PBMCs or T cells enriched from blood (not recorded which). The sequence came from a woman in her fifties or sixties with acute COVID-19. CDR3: CASSSQNQPQHF. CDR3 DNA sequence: TGTGCCAGCAGCTCCCAGAATCAGCCCCAGCATTTT.